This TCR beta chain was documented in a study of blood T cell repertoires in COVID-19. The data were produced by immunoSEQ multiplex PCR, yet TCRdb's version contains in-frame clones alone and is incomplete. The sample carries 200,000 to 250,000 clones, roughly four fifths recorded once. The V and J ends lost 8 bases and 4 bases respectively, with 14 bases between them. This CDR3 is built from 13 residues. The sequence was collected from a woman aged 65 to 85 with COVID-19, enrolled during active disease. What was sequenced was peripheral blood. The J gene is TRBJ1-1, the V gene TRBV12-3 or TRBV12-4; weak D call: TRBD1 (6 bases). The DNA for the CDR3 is TGTGCCAGCTGTCGCCAGGGGCTCACTGAAGCTTTCTTT. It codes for CASCRQGLTEAFF.